Below, 21 T cell receptor beta chains from the same sample are listed, as sequenced in a study of cytomegalovirus exposure and HLA in healthy donors. Vbeta (60) and Jbeta (13) primers were used in the PCR. The data were produced by immunoSEQ multiplex PCR, yet TCRdb's version contains in-frame clones alone and is incomplete. Found here are roughly 150,000 clones, approximately 88% of them singletons; the top ten hold 0.95% to 1.5%. Sequenced input: PBMCs. The receptor set was obtained from a boy between 2 and 15 years old in good health and CMV-seronegative.

A single count supports this clone. This chain links TRBV6-1 with TRBJ1-5; 7 bases line up with TRBD1. The CDR3 loop spans 17 amino acids. The V segment lost 2 bases and the J segment 0 bases; nucleotides outside the gene matches: 7. Looked up from germline, CDR1 is MNHNS and CDR2 is SASEGT. The DNA for the CDR3 is TGTGCCAGCAGTGAACGGGGGACAGTGTATAGCAATCAGCCCCAGCATTTT. Translation: CASSERGTVYSNQPQHF.

J is TRBJ2-5 and V is TRBV27; D perhaps matches TRBD2 (6 bases). This CDR3 has 13 residues. Trimming took 10 bases from V and 3 from J, leaving 15 bases between them. Per germline, CDR1 MNHEY and CDR2 SMNVEV (reference sequence). The CDR3 nucleotides are TGTGCCACCAGGGTCCCGGGGGAAGAGACCCAGTACTTC. The encoded protein is CATRVPGEETQYF.

This clone was seen only a few times. J is TRBJ1-1 and V is TRBV29-1; D gene uncertain. The germline gives CDR1 SQVTM, CDR2 ANQGSEA. Trimming took 7 bases from V and 5 from J, leaving 11 bases between them. The CDR3 spans 11 residues. The CDR3 protein is CSGYRDTEAFF. In DNA, the CDR3 is TGCAGCGGGTACAGAGATACTGAAGCTTTCTTT. The entire variable domain, with the rest obtained from reference TRBV29-1 and TRBJ1-1, is as follows: SAVISQKPSRDICQRGTSLTIQCQVDSQVTMMFWYRQQPGQSLTLIATANQGSEATYESGFVIDKFPISRPNLTFSTLTVSNMSPEDSSIYLCSGYRDTEAFFGQGTRLTVV.

The count of this clone is one. The V call is TRBV7-2, the J call TRBJ2-7, with a weak D call TRBD1 (6 bases). The CDR3 has 17 amino acids. Trimming shortened V by 1 base and J by 0 bases, and 16 bases separated the two germline ends. Germline lookup yields CDR1 SGHTA and CDR2 FQGNSA. The CDR3 reads CASSLGVLGTNSYEQYV. The CDR3, as DNA: TGTGCCAGCAGCTTAGGAGTTTTGGGGACAAACTCCTACGAGCAGTACGTC.

A note on this clone: Other DNA sequences of this sample code for an identical CDR3. This chain links TRBV6-5 with TRBJ1-1; 9 bases align to TRBD1. The CDR3 is 14 amino acids. The germline gives CDR1 MNHEY, CDR2 SVGAGI. J gave up 4 bases and V 6 bases, and 6 bases lay outside the gene matches. The CDR3 loop is CASSHRDRVTEAFF. In DNA, the CDR3 is TGTGCCAGCAGCCACCGGGACAGGGTCACTGAAGCTTTCTTT.

The chain carries TRBV19 and TRBJ2-7, with 11 bases lining up with TRBD1. The trim removed 6 bases at V and 4 bases at J, leaving 5 bases unmatched. The CDR3 is made up of 14 amino acids. The germline CDR1 and CDR2 sequences are LNHDA and SQIVND (reference sequence). CDR3 bases: TGTGCCAGTAGCAGGACAGGGGGCGATTACGAGCAGTACTTC. This encodes CASSRTGGDYEQYF. The entire variable domain, with the rest obtained from reference TRBV19 and TRBJ2-7, is as follows: DGGITQSPKYLFRKEGQNVTLSCEQNLNHDAMYWYRQDPGQGLRLIYYSQIVNDFQKGDIAEGYSVSREKKESFPLTVTSAQKNPTAFYLCASSRTGGDYEQYFGPGTRLTVT.

The CDR3 is CASSQGSRGSLAGLYNEQFF. The CDR3 DNA reads TGTGCCAGCAGCCAGGGATCCCGGGGAAGTCTAGCGGGATTATACAATGAGCAGTTCTTC. The chain uses TRBV7-6 and TRBJ2-1; 9 nucleotides match TRBD2. Looked up from germline, CDR1 is SGHVS and CDR2 is FNYEAQ. The CDR3 loop spans 20 amino acids. The V gene end was trimmed by 5 bases and the J gene end by 4 bases; junction bases not matched to a gene: 21.

This chain connects TRBV4-3 to TRBJ2-1; 14 bases are a match to TRBD2. Germline V gives CDR1 LGHNA, CDR2 YSLEER. The CDR3 covers 18 residues. V shed 0 bases, J shed 8 bases, and the junction held 9 bases outside the gene matches. CDR3 bases: TGCGCCAGCAGCCAAGATGAAGGGACTAGCGGGAGCAAGGATGAGCAGTTCTTC. Protein sequence: CASSQDEGTSGSKDEQFF.

This rearrangement joins TRBV9 to TRBJ2-3; 8 bases map to TRBD2. The ends lost 2 bases at V and 3 bases at J; junction bases unmatched: 2. The CDR3 sequence is 14 residues long. The germline V gene encodes CDR1 SGDLS and CDR2 YYNGEE. DNA for the CDR3: TGTGCCAGCAGCGTGCGGGGGGAAACAGATACGCAGTATTTT. Translated, it gives CASSVRGETDTQYF.

The CDR3 DNA reads TGTGCCAGCAGTAGGGAGGTAGGGAACAGGGGCGAGCAGTACGTC. Translating it yields CASSREVGNRGEQYV. The rearrangement uses TRBV5-5 and TRBJ2-7; D may be TRBD1 (7 bases). Germline CDR1 reads SGHKS; CDR2 reads YYEKEE (reference sequence). This CDR3 is 15 amino acids long. V lost 5 bases and J 6 bases, leaving 21 bases between the germline ends.

The chain couples TRBV5-1 to TRBJ2-7; D might be TRBD2 (5 bases). The CDR3 covers 13 residues. Trimming took off 4 bases at V and 7 bases at J, with 15 bases between the two ends. CDR1 and CDR2 (germline): SGHRS, YFSETQ. The CDR3 nucleotides read TGCGCCAGCAGCACCCACTCGGGCGGGGAGCAGTACTTC. It specifies CASSTHSGGEQYF.

The chain employs TRBV19 and TRBJ2-2; a weak D match, TRBD1 (7 bases). Per the germline V gene, CDR1 is LNHDA and CDR2 is SQIVND (reference sequence). V was shortened by 6 bases and J by 5 bases, with 19 bases between the two germline ends. The CDR3 runs to 16 residues. The DNA of the CDR3 is TGTGCCAGTAGCCACAGAGGGGGCCGGGGGACCGGGGAGCTGTTTTTT. Encoded protein: CASSHRGGRGTGELFF.

The V call is TRBV6-5, the J call TRBJ2-7; 9 positions agree with TRBD2. Germline lookup yields CDR1 MNHEY and CDR2 SVGAGI. The CDR3 has 14 residues. V trimming: 5 bases; J trimming: 5 bases; junction bases outside the gene matches: 7. The CDR3 here is CASSPRGGRNEQYV. DNA for the CDR3: TGTGCCAGCAGTCCGCGGGGGGGCCGGAACGAGCAGTACGTC.

The gene calls are TRBV2 and TRBJ2-2, with 11 nucleotides matching TRBD2. Unmatched junction bases numbered 11, after V lost 10 bases and J lost 7 bases. Germline V lookup: CDR1 SNHLY, CDR2 FYNNEI. The CDR3 is 15 residues long. CDR3 region: CAIRFGTSGDGELFF. As DNA, the CDR3 is TGTGCCATCCGGTTTGGGACTAGCGGAGACGGGGAGCTGTTTTTT.

The V gene is TRBV29-1, the J gene TRBJ1-1, with D possibly TRBD1 on 5 matching bases. Deletions cut 4 bases from V and 0 bases from J, with 9 bases between. The germline gives CDR1 SQVTM, CDR2 ANQGSEA. There are 13 residues in the CDR3. CDR3 protein: CSVAQGLNTEAFF. The CDR3 DNA is TGCAGCGTTGCCCAGGGCCTGAACACTGAAGCTTTCTTT.

The chain has TRBV6-6 and TRBJ1-1, with D possibly matching TRBD1 (5 bases). The CDR3 covers 15 residues. Germline assignment: CDR1 MNHNY and CDR2 SVGAGI (reference sequence). V lost 0 bases to trimming and J lost 11 bases, with 19 bases between them. CDR3 DNA: TGTGCCAGCAGTTACTCGTCGGGAGGGACGTTTGCCGCTTTCTTT. Its protein product is CASSYSSGGTFAAFF.

This clone was recorded only once. J is TRBJ2-3 and V is TRBV20-1; the D is unclear. CDR1 and CDR2 from the germline V gene are DFQATT and SNEGSKA (reference sequence). The CDR3 totals 11 residues. The V gene lost 4 bases and the J gene lost 5 bases, with 7 bases spanning the gap. The CDR3 is CSATLGDTQYF. CDR3 nucleotide sequence: TGCAGTGCTACACTCGGAGATACGCAGTATTTT.

This rearrangement joins TRBV5-1 to TRBJ1-1, with D unclear. V was pared by 0 bases and J by 7 bases, with 10 bases between. Germline lookup yields CDR1 SGHRS and CDR2 YFSETQ. CDR3 size: 13 residues. CDR3: CASSLVEFGEAFF. The CDR3, as DNA: TGCGCCAGCAGCTTGGTAGAATTCGGTGAAGCTTTCTTT.

The V call is TRBV4-2, the J call TRBJ2-5, with TRBD2 matching 7 bases. The CDR3 extends over 16 amino acids. The germline V gene has CDR1 LGHNA and CDR2 YNFKEQ. After removal of 1 base from V and 5 bases from J, the junction contained 10 bases not matched to a gene. CDR3 DNA sequence: TGTGCCAGCAGCCAAGCGACGGGAGGCTTTTGGGAGACCCAGTACTTC. The encoded protein is CASSQATGGFWETQYF.

The chain couples TRBV6-6 to TRBJ1-5, with D uncertain. The CDR3 covers 14 residues. CDR1 is MNHNY and CDR2 is SVGAGI in the germline V gene (reference sequence). Trimming pared 4 bases from V and 0 bases from J, leaving 7 bases between. The CDR3: CASSFSGSNQPQHF. The CDR3 DNA is TGTGCCAGCAGTTTTAGTGGTAGCAATCAGCCCCAGCATTTT.

This chain joins TRBV6-4 and TRBJ2-1; TRBD2 matches at 10 bases. Germline loops: CDR1 MRHNA, CDR2 SNTAGT. Trimming removed 6 bases from V and 2 bases from J; junction bases left unmatched: 4. The CDR3 covers 15 residues. The CDR3 DNA reads TGTGCCAGCAGCCAGCGGGAGGGAACCTACAATGAGCAGTTCTTC. It codes for CASSQREGTYNEQFF.